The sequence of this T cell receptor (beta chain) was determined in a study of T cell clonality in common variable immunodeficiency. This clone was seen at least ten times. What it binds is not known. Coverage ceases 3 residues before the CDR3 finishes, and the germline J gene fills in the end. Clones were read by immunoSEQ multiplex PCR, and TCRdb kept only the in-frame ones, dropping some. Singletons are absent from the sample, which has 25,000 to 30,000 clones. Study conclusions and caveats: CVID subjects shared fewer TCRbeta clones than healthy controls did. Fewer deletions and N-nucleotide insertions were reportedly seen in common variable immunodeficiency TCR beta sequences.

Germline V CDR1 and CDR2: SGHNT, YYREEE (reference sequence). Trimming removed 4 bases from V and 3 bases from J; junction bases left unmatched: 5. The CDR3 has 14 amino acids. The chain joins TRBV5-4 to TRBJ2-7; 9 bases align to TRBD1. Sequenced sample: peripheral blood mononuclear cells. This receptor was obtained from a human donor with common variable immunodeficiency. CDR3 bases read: TGTGCCAGCAGCCCCTGGACAGGGGACTACGAG. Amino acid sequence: CASSPWTGDYE. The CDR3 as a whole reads CASSPWTGDYEQYF.